One and the same sample provided the 32 T cell receptor beta chains below, sequenced in a study of T cell changes during pregnancy in multiple sclerosis. The method was immunoSEQ multiplex PCR; TCRdb's version includes in-frame clones alone and lacks a portion of them. This table holds some 52,000 clones, 85% to 95% found once. The sequencing used CD4+ T cells from peripheral blood mononuclear cells, collected before pregnancy. The receptor set was obtained from a female donor with multiple sclerosis, enrolled in a pregnancy study.

The chain employs TRBV27 and TRBJ2-5; 8 positions agree with TRBD2. Per germline, CDR1 MNHEY and CDR2 SMNVEV (reference sequence). The CDR3 is 15 amino acids. J lost 1 base, V lost 8 bases, and 9 bases had no gene match. The CDR3 reads CASGRAGGTQETQYF. In DNA, the CDR3 is TGTGCCAGCGGGAGGGCGGGGGGTACCCAAGAGACCCAGTACTTC.

Notes on this clone: This sample includes further DNA sequences coding for the same CDR3. The chain couples TRBV5-1 to TRBJ1-5; D is possibly TRBD1 (5 bases). Trimming pared 0 bases from V and 0 bases from J, leaving 13 bases between. The CDR3 length is 17 residues. The germline gives CDR1 SGHRS, CDR2 YFSETQ. CDR3 residues: CASSLGAGTHSNQPQHF. For the CDR3, the DNA is TGCGCCAGCAGCTTGGGGGCAGGGACTCATAGCAATCAGCCCCAGCATTTT.

The chain recombines TRBV28 with TRBJ1-1; weak D call: TRBD1 (5 bases). The CDR3 covers 13 residues. V was clipped by 3 bases and J by 10 bases, with 15 bases between them. Per the germline V gene, CDR1 is MDHEN and CDR2 is SYDVKM. The CDR3 reads CASSFQGLASAFF. The CDR3 coding sequence is TGTGCCAGCAGTTTTCAGGGACTAGCATCAGCTTTCTTT.

The chain couples TRBV9 to TRBJ1-2, with D unclear. Germline CDR1 SGDLS, CDR2 YYNGEE. This CDR3 region has 17 residues. Between the trimmed V and J ends, which lost 0 bases and 5 bases, there was a span of 20 bases. DNA of the CDR3: TGTGCCAGCAGCGTAGCAGTTCGTACAACTATCTCTTATGGCTACACCTTC. It translates to CASSVAVRTTISYGYTF.

This rearrangement joins TRBV15 to TRBJ2-1, with TRBD2 as a possible D gene (6 bases). The V gene's germline CDR1 is LNHNV and CDR2 YYDKDF (reference sequence). Trimming cost V 6 bases and J 6 bases, with 18 bases left between them. The length of the CDR3 is 15 residues. DNA of the CDR3: TGTGCCACCAGTGTACTACGGGAGTTAATCAATGAGCAGTTCTTC. Translated: CATSVLRELINEQFF. Full variable domain (rest looked up from reference TRBV15 and TRBJ2-1): DAMVIQNPRYQVTQFGKPVTLSCSQTLNHNVMYWYQQKSSQAPKLLFHYYDKDFNNEADTPDNFQSRRPNTSFCFLDIRSPGLGDTAMYLCATSVLRELINEQFFGPGTRLTVL.

The rearrangement links TRBV7-2 to TRBJ1-1, with D perhaps matching TRBD1 (6 bases). The length of the CDR3 is 16 residues. Germline CDR1 is SGHTA and CDR2 is FQGNSA. Trimming shortened V by 5 bases and J by 0 bases, and 16 bases separated the two germline ends. For the CDR3, the DNA is TGTGCCAGCAGCCCCCCCGGGAGGGGGGTGAACACTGAAGCTTTCTTT. It codes for CASSPPGRGVNTEAFF.

The V call is TRBV4-1, the J call TRBJ2-7; D is unresolved. Looked up from germline, CDR1 is MGHRA and CDR2 is YSYEKL. The CDR3 consists of 13 residues. V lost 3 bases, J lost 4 bases, and 10 bases lay in between. CDR3 coding DNA: TGCGCCAGCAGCCATGCAATCGGGTACGAGCAGTACTTC. Translated, it gives CASSHAIGYEQYF.

V is TRBV7-2 and J is TRBJ2-3; D gene ambiguous. The CDR3 runs 14 residues. The germline V gene has CDR1 SGHTA and CDR2 FQGNSA. V gave up 6 bases and J gave up 1 base, with 11 bases separating them. The CDR3 spells CASRPSPGTDTQYF. DNA for the CDR3: TGTGCCAGCAGACCCTCACCAGGCACAGATACGCAGTATTTT.

The J gene is TRBJ2-5, the V gene TRBV18, with 7 bases aligning to TRBD1. The germline V gene has CDR1 KGHSH and CDR2 LQKENI. After removal of 5 bases from V and 2 bases from J, the junction contained 5 bases not matched to a gene. The CDR3 spans 14 residues. CDR3 sequence reads: CASSSDRVQETQYF. The CDR3, as DNA: TGTGCCAGCTCATCAGACAGGGTACAAGAGACCCAGTACTTC.

This chain links TRBV6-4 with TRBJ1-4; 7 bases are shared with TRBD1. Unmatched junction bases numbered 12, after V lost 6 bases and J lost 8 bases. Per germline, CDR1 MRHNA and CDR2 SNTAGT. CDR3 length: 15 amino acids. In DNA form, the CDR3 reads TGTGCCAGCAGCCAACAAGGGGGCGCGGGGGAAAAACTGTTTTTT. Amino acids: CASSQQGGAGEKLFF.

V is TRBV19 and J is TRBJ1-2; 11 nucleotides agree with TRBD1. The germline V gene encodes CDR1 LNHDA and CDR2 SQIVND (reference sequence). CDR3 length: 14 residues. With V trimmed by 6 bases and J by 8 bases, 8 bases remained unmatched. CDR3 DNA sequence: TGTGCCAGTAGCCGCTTGGACAGGGGGCAAGGCTACACCTTC. Protein: CASSRLDRGQGYTF.

Only one count was recorded for this clone. J is TRBJ1-2 and V is TRBV6-5, with D unresolved. Germline CDR1 reads MNHEY; CDR2 reads SVGAGI. The ends were cut back, 4 bases at V and 7 bases at J, with 10 bases in the middle. The CDR3 covers 12 residues. The CDR3 sequence is CASSSVGSGYTF. CDR3 nucleotides: TGTGCCAGCAGTTCCGTCGGTTCTGGCTACACCTTC.

This chain links TRBV30 with TRBJ1-2, with 8 bases aligning to TRBD1. Trimming cost V 3 bases and J 3 bases; bases outside gene matches: 3. The germline gives CDR1 GTSNPN, CDR2 SVGIG (reference sequence). The length of the CDR3 is 13 residues. The CDR3 protein is CAWSAGGDYGYTF. Here the CDR3 DNA reads TGTGCCTGGAGCGCAGGGGGCGACTATGGCTACACCTTC.

The chain combines TRBV4-2 with TRBJ1-2, with D possibly TRBD1 on 5 matching bases. Germline assignment: CDR1 LGHNA and CDR2 YNFKEQ. Trimming took off 0 bases at V and 2 bases at J, with 13 bases between the two ends. This CDR3 contains 16 residues. CDR3 sequence reads: CASSQDTGGANYGYTF. DNA of the CDR3: TGTGCCAGCAGCCAAGATACGGGGGGAGCGAACTATGGCTACACCTTC.

The gene calls are TRBV5-1 and TRBJ2-7; 8 bases are shared with TRBD1. The V and J ends lost 4 bases and 1 base, in that order; junction bases with no gene match: 10. Germline assignment: CDR1 SGHRS and CDR2 YFSETQ. The CDR3 totals 16 residues. The CDR3 DNA sequence: TGCGCCAGCAGCGCCCGAGGACAGGGATCGTCCTACGAGCAGTACTTC. Translated: CASSARGQGSSYEQYF.

The chain carries TRBV7-8 and TRBJ2-7, with D tentatively TRBD2 (5 bases). Per the germline V gene, CDR1 is SGHVS and CDR2 is FQNEAQ. The ends were cut back, 2 bases at V and 5 bases at J, with 7 bases in the middle. The CDR3 covers 12 residues. CDR3 DNA: TGTGCCAGCAGCTTAATCGGGGACGAGCAGTACTTC. As protein: CASSLIGDEQYF.

This chain connects TRBV4-1 to TRBJ2-1; D call uncertain. V was clipped by 4 bases and J by 0 bases, with 13 bases between them. The germline V gene has CDR1 MGHRA and CDR2 YSYEKL. The CDR3 totals 16 residues. CDR3 coding DNA: TGCGCCAGCAGCCGCGGCGTGGAAAGCTCCTACAATGAGCAGTTCTTC. Its protein product is CASSRGVESSYNEQFF.

This chain links TRBV2 with TRBJ2-7, with TRBD2 matching over 10 bases. CDR1 and CDR2 (germline): SNHLY, FYNNEI. The J segment lost 2 bases and the V segment lost 6 bases, leaving 7 bases of the junction unmatched. The CDR3 covers 15 residues. The CDR3 nucleotides are TGTGCCAGCAGGCTTCGGAGCGGGAGGGCCTACGAGCAGTACTTC. This codes for CASRLRSGRAYEQYF.

This chain connects TRBV5-1 to TRBJ2-7; the match to TRBD2 covers 11 bases. The CDR3 spans 12 residues. CDR1 is SGHRS and CDR2 is YFSETQ in the germline V gene. The junction had 0 bases not matched to a gene; V was cut back by 1 base and J by 9 bases. The CDR3 nucleotides are TGCGCCAGCAGCTTGACTAGCGGGAGGCAGTACTTC. Amino acids: CASSLTSGRQYF.

The chain has TRBV7-2 and TRBJ2-3, with TRBD2 matching 9 bases. The CDR3 has 16 amino acids. J was trimmed by 0 bases and V by 1 base; bases with no gene match: 2. Looked up from germline, CDR1 is SGHTA and CDR2 is FQGNSA. CDR3 amino acids: CASSLGAGGSTDTQYF. The CDR3 bases are TGTGCCAGCAGCTTAGGGGCGGGAGGGAGCACAGATACGCAGTATTTT.

The chain combines TRBV28 with TRBJ2-1; 8 bases are a match to TRBD1. The CDR3 loop spans 17 amino acids. Germline lookup yields CDR1 MDHEN and CDR2 SYDVKM. V shed 5 bases and J 7 bases; nucleotides not matched to a gene: 16. The CDR3 sequence is CASSGPGQEGSWNEQFF. The CDR3 bases are TGTGCCAGCAGTGGACCGGGACAGGAAGGGAGTTGGAATGAGCAGTTCTTC.

J is TRBJ2-1 and V is TRBV11-3; TRBD2 matches 7 bases. CDR1 is SGHNT, CDR2 YENEEA, per germline. V lost 2 bases, J lost 9 bases, and 4 bases stayed unmatched. This CDR3 has 13 residues. Here the CDR3 reads CASSLSGKFEQFF. CDR3 nucleotide sequence: TGTGCCAGCAGCTTAAGCGGGAAATTTGAGCAGTTCTTC.

This clone has only one observation. The chain uses TRBV5-1 and TRBJ1-1; D gene uncertain. The germline CDR1 and CDR2 sequences are SGHRS and YFSETQ. The CDR3 is 16 residues long. V was clipped by 0 bases and J by 1 base, with 13 bases between them. CDR3 DNA sequence: TGCGCCAGCAGCTTGGCCCTCCGGGGAGAGAACACTGAAGCTTTCTTT. Encoded protein: CASSLALRGENTEAFF. Looking up the rest from reference TRBV5-1 and TRBJ1-1 gives the full variable domain: KAGVTQTPRYLIKTRGQQVTLSCSPISGHRSVSWYQQTPGQGLQFLFEYFSETQRNKGNFPGRFSGRQFSNSRSEMNVSTLELGDSALYLCASSLALRGENTEAFFGQGTRLTVV.

The J gene is TRBJ2-5, the V gene TRBV30; 8 positions agree with TRBD2. Trimming at V came to 1 base and at J to 4 bases, leaving 8 bases not matched to a gene. The V gene's germline CDR1 is GTSNPN and CDR2 SVGIG (reference sequence). This CDR3 is 15 amino acids long. CDR3 residues: CAWSGAFSGRETQYF. CDR3 nucleotide sequence: TGTGCCTGGAGTGGGGCCTTCAGCGGGAGAGAGACCCAGTACTTC.

The J gene is TRBJ2-1, the V gene TRBV19; maybe TRBD2 (7 bases). V was clipped by 5 bases and J by 4 bases, with 15 bases between them. The germline V gene encodes CDR1 LNHDA and CDR2 SQIVND (reference sequence). The CDR3 contains 15 residues. CDR3 sequence: CASSPVGGLYNEQFF. The CDR3 DNA reads TGTGCCAGTAGTCCAGTAGGGGGACTATACAATGAGCAGTTCTTC.

The J gene is TRBJ1-4, the V gene TRBV30; D remains unclear. The V end was cut by 0 bases, the J end by 10 bases, with 12 bases between. The CDR3 is 13 residues long. CDR1 and CDR2 (germline): GTSNPN, SVGIG (reference sequence). The CDR3 DNA is TGTGCCTGGAGTGTAGAGGTAGCGGGAAAACTGTTTTTT. Its protein product is CAWSVEVAGKLFF.

The chain links TRBV21-1 to TRBJ2-1; the D call in the table, TRBD1, was not verified against the DNA. TRBV21-1 is reported as a pseudogene. This CDR3 is 16 amino acids long. CDR3 sequence (DNA): TGTGCCAGCAGCAAACGGCCAGGGGGAGCCTACAATGAGCAGTTCTTC. This encodes CASSKRPGGAYNEQFF.

V gene TRBV2 combines with J gene TRBJ2-1, with TRBD2 matching 10 bases. Germline loops: CDR1 SNHLY, CDR2 FYNNEI. Trimming removed 5 bases from V and 7 bases from J; junction bases left unmatched: 11. The CDR3 is made up of 16 amino acids. The CDR3 here is CASSPPGLAYTNEQFF. DNA for the CDR3: TGTGCCAGCAGTCCCCCGGGACTAGCGTACACGAATGAGCAGTTCTTC.

The V gene is TRBV29-1, the J gene TRBJ2-1, with 12 bases aligning to TRBD2. The CDR3 contains 14 residues. Germline CDR1 reads SQVTM; CDR2 reads ANQGSEA. Trimming removed 3 bases from V and 10 bases from J; junction bases left unmatched: 7. Here the CDR3 DNA reads TGCAGCGTTGACCCCGCCGGACTAGCGGGAGAGCAGTTCTTC. Protein: CSVDPAGLAGEQFF.

This chain uses TRBV6-1 with TRBJ2-5; 8 bases align to TRBD1. J gave up 7 bases and V 4 bases, and 5 bases lay outside the gene matches. This CDR3 is 13 amino acids long. The germline V gene encodes CDR1 MNHNS and CDR2 SASEGT. The CDR3, as DNA: TGTGCCAGCAGTGGGACAGGGAGTGTGACCCAGTACTTC. Its translation is CASSGTGSVTQYF.

This clone was seen once. CDR3 sequence reads: CASSLGHFGETQYF. DNA of the CDR3: TGTGCCAGCAGCTTAGGGCACTTCGGGGAGACCCAGTACTTC. The chain employs TRBV11-3 and TRBJ2-5, with no clear D. The CDR3 consists of 14 residues. Germline loops: CDR1 SGHNT, CDR2 YENEEA. With 1 base removed from V and 5 bases from J, the gap between germline ends came to 11 bases.

The genes are TRBV7-6 and TRBJ2-5; D perhaps matches TRBD2 (6 bases). The V gene's germline CDR1 is SGHVS and CDR2 FNYEAQ. The CDR3 spans 16 residues. Trimming shortened V by 1 base and J by 1 base, and 13 bases separated the two germline ends. CDR3 sequence reads: CASSLERVPIQETQYF. CDR3 DNA sequence: TGTGCCAGCAGCTTAGAGCGGGTCCCAATCCAAGAGACCCAGTACTTC.